This passage covers 26 T cell receptor beta chains from one sample sequenced in a study of blood T cell repertoires in COVID-19. Produced via immunoSEQ multiplex PCR; TCRdb's table is partial and in-frame only. The profile shows 200,000 or so clones, 65% to 85% of them singletons. The sequencing sample was made of peripheral blood. The receptor set was obtained from a woman of 80 years or more with acute or convalescent COVID-19.

The J gene is TRBJ1-5, the V gene TRBV28; D may be TRBD1 (6 bases). The germline V and J ends were trimmed by 10 bases and 6 bases, with 19 bases remaining between them. CDR3 size: 14 residues. Germline V gene lookup returns CDR1 MDHEN and CDR2 SYDVKM. CDR3 residues: CATDVRGAGQPQHF. CDR3 DNA sequence: TGTGCCACAGACGTCCGGGGGGCGGGTCAGCCCCAGCATTTT.

This chain joins TRBV9 and TRBJ2-5; weak D call: TRBD2 (5 bases). Trimming stripped 3 bases from V and 5 bases from J, with 17 bases between. Germline V lookup: CDR1 SGDLS, CDR2 YYNGEE. The CDR3 loop spans 15 amino acids. The CDR3 reads CASSGDGTPGETQYF. The CDR3, as DNA: TGTGCCAGCAGCGGAGATGGTACCCCGGGGGAGACCCAGTACTTC. Full variable domain (rest looked up from reference TRBV9 and TRBJ2-5): DSGVTQTPKHLITATGQRVTLRCSPRSGDLSVYWYQQSLDQGLQFLIQYYNGEERAKGNILERFSAQQFPDLHSELNLSSLELGDSALYFCASSGDGTPGETQYFGPGTRLLVL.

This chain joins TRBV7-8 and TRBJ2-3; D perhaps matches TRBD2 (7 bases). There are 14 residues in the CDR3. The ends were cut back, 5 bases at V and 5 bases at J, with 14 bases in the middle. Germline V lookup: CDR1 SGHVS, CDR2 FQNEAQ. In nucleotides, the CDR3 is TGTGCCAGCAGCCGACGGGGGGCAATAGATACGCAGTATTTT. Translation: CASSRRGAIDTQYF.

CDR3 loop: CASSFIQITQGAETQYF. The CDR3 bases are TGTGCCAGCAGCTTCATACAAATTACCCAGGGGGCGGAGACCCAGTACTTC. The genes are TRBV5-4 and TRBJ2-5, with TRBD1 matching 8 bases. Germline V lookup: CDR1 SGHNT, CDR2 YYREEE (reference sequence). J was trimmed by 5 bases and V by 2 bases; bases with no gene match: 14. The CDR3 has 17 amino acids.

This clone was recorded a few times. The rearrangement uses TRBV30 and TRBJ1-1, with a weak D call TRBD1 (5 bases). With 1 base removed from V and 3 bases from J, the gap between germline ends came to 9 bases. Germline V CDR1 and CDR2: GTSNPN, SVGIG (reference sequence). The CDR3 extends over 13 amino acids. CDR3 in DNA: TGTGCCTGGAGTGGCCTCAGGGACACTGAAGCTTTCTTT. Amino acids: CAWSGLRDTEAFF.

This clone came up once. The rearrangement uses TRBV3-1 (or the pseudogene TRBV3-2) and TRBJ1-4; 10 nucleotides agree with TRBD1. V gave up 3 bases and J gave up 8 bases; unmatched junction bases: 6. Germline assignment: CDR1 LGHDT and CDR2 YNNKEL (reference sequence). CDR3 size: 15 residues. For the CDR3, the DNA is TGTGCCAGCAGCCAGAGGGACAGGGGACGAGAAAAACTGTTTTTT. Protein sequence: CASSQRDRGREKLFF.

There are a few counts of this clone. The chain carries TRBV7-9 and TRBJ1-6; a weak D match, TRBD1 (6 bases). The CDR3 length is 13 residues. The germline V gene encodes CDR1 SEHNR and CDR2 FQNEAQ (reference sequence). With 5 bases removed from V and 10 bases from J, the gap between germline ends came to 12 bases. The CDR3 sequence is CASSPAGDSPLHF. DNA of the CDR3: TGTGCCAGCAGCCCGGCAGGGGACTCACCCCTCCACTTT. Drawing the rest from reference TRBV7-9 and TRBJ1-6, the complete variable domain is DTGVSQNPRHKITKRGQNVTFRCDPISEHNRLYWYRQTLGQGPEFLTYFQNEAQLEKSRLLSDRFSAERPKGSFSTLEIQRTEQGDSAMYLCASSPAGDSPLHFGNGTRLTVT.

This chain joins TRBV11-2 and TRBJ2-5, with 12 positions matching TRBD1. Unmatched junction bases numbered 18, after V lost 5 bases and J lost 5 bases. The CDR3 contains 19 residues. The V gene's germline CDR1 is SGHAT and CDR2 FQNNGV. CDR3 loop: CASSKRVPGQGAGAETQYF. The DNA of the CDR3 is TGTGCCAGCAGCAAACGAGTCCCGGGACAGGGGGCAGGAGCGGAGACCCAGTACTTC.

CDR3 sequence (DNA): TGTGCCACCAGTGAGAGAGCGGTGACTAGCACAGATACGCAGTATTTT. Translated, it gives CATSERAVTSTDTQYF. The chain employs TRBV24-1 and TRBJ2-3, with a possible D match to TRBD2 (5 bases). V lost 4 bases to trimming and J lost 0 bases, with 13 bases between them. The CDR3 is made up of 16 amino acids. Per germline, CDR1 KGHDR and CDR2 SFDVKD.

This clone was seen a few times. The CDR3: CASSLAAGTYGYTF. The CDR3 nucleotides are TGTGCCAGCAGCTTAGCGGCAGGGACTTATGGCTACACCTTC. The chain couples TRBV7-9 to TRBJ1-2; possibly TRBD1 for D (5 bases). The CDR3 has 14 amino acids. V was cut by 0 bases and J by 5 bases, with 10 bases left in between. Germline V CDR1 and CDR2: SEHNR, FQNEAQ (reference sequence).

The rearrangement links TRBV5-6 to TRBJ2-5; 11 bases map to TRBD2. The CDR3 runs to 15 residues. J was trimmed by 3 bases and V by 4 bases; bases with no gene match: 5. CDR1 and CDR2 from the germline V gene are SGHDT and YYEEEE. CDR3 nucleotides: TGTGCCAGCAGCCGCGTACTAGCGGGAGAAGAGACCCAGTACTTC. This sequence encodes CASSRVLAGEETQYF.

This chain uses TRBV27 with TRBJ2-3, with 13 bases matching TRBD2. After removal of 8 bases from V and 3 bases from J, the junction contained 14 bases not matched to a gene. Germline lookup yields CDR1 MNHEY and CDR2 SMNVEV (reference sequence). The CDR3 is 18 residues long. CDR3 sequence (DNA): TGTGCCAGCGGACTAGCGGGAGCCATCTCCGGACGTACAGATACGCAGTATTTT. This encodes CASGLAGAISGRTDTQYF.

The chain joins TRBV7-9 to TRBJ1-2; 9 positions match TRBD1. The CDR3 spans 16 residues. From germline, CDR1 is SEHNR and CDR2 FQNEAQ (reference sequence). J lost 7 bases, V lost 5 bases, and 14 bases had no gene match. As DNA, the CDR3 is TGTGCCAGCAGCGACTCCGGGACAGGGACCCGCGGTGGCTACACCTTC. The encoded protein is CASSDSGTGTRGGYTF.

V and J are TRBV12-3 or TRBV12-4 and TRBJ1-6; D uncertain. CDR3 length: 12 residues. The V end was cut by 6 bases, the J end by 7 bases, with 7 bases between. CDR3 sequence (DNA): TGTGCCAGCAGGGACTTGAATTCACCCCTCCACTTT. Its protein product is CASRDLNSPLHF.

This chain uses TRBV11-2 with TRBJ1-4; D remains unclear. In germline, CDR1 is SGHAT, CDR2 FQNNGV. Trimming pared 5 bases from V and 4 bases from J, leaving 5 bases between. The CDR3 contains 12 residues. The CDR3 is CASSELNEKLFF. In DNA form, the CDR3 reads TGTGCCAGCAGCGAACTTAATGAAAAACTGTTTTTT. Supplemented by reference TRBV11-2 and TRBJ1-4, the full variable domain reads EAGVAQSPRYKIIEKRQSVAFWCNPISGHATLYWYQQILGQGPKLLIQFQNNGVVDDSQLPKDRFSAERLKGVDSTLKIQPAKLEDSAVYLCASSELNEKLFFGSGTQLSVL.

The genes are TRBV2 and TRBJ2-5; 9 nucleotides line up with TRBD2. The CDR3 loop spans 15 amino acids. Germline V gene lookup returns CDR1 SNHLY and CDR2 FYNNEI. The trim removed 4 bases at V and 9 bases at J, leaving 12 bases unmatched. The CDR3 sequence is CASSGTSARLSSQYF. In DNA form, the CDR3 reads TGTGCCAGCAGTGGGACTAGCGCCCGATTGTCGTCCCAGTACTTC.

This chain connects TRBV30 to TRBJ1-2, with TRBD1 as a possible D gene (5 bases). Germline loops: CDR1 GTSNPN, CDR2 SVGIG (reference sequence). Trimming removed 4 bases at V and 1 base at J, with 10 bases between. CDR3 length: 13 amino acids. The CDR3 DNA follows: TGTGCCTGGACGCCCGACAGTAACTATGGCTACACCTTC. Protein product: CAWTPDSNYGYTF.

The chain joins TRBV3-1 (or the pseudogene TRBV3-2) to TRBJ2-2, with D uncertain. The germline V gene encodes CDR1 LGHDT and CDR2 YNNKEL (reference sequence). The CDR3 loop spans 16 amino acids. V dropped 1 base and J dropped 0 bases, with 9 bases sitting between them. This CDR3 reads CASSQGVASNTGELFF. The DNA for the CDR3 is TGTGCCAGCAGCCAAGGAGTCGCGTCGAACACCGGGGAGCTGTTTTTT.

J is TRBJ1-5 and V is TRBV13, with D possibly matching TRBD1 (5 bases). CDR3 length equals 13 residues. CDR1 and CDR2 (germline): PRHDT, FYEKMQ (reference sequence). Trimming left V 3 bases short and J 6 bases short, with 9 bases between. The CDR3 sequence is CASSFGRGQPQHF. DNA of the CDR3: TGTGCCAGCAGCTTTGGAAGGGGTCAGCCCCAGCATTTT.

This clone was observed once. V usage is TRBV27 and J usage is TRBJ1-6; 7 nucleotides agree with TRBD1. The V and J ends lost 3 bases and 7 bases, in that order; junction bases with no gene match: 9. The CDR3 covers 16 residues. Germline assignment: CDR1 MNHEY and CDR2 SMNVEV (reference sequence). This CDR3 reads CASSFSTGARNSPLHF. DNA of the CDR3: TGTGCCAGCAGTTTTAGTACAGGGGCCAGGAATTCACCCCTCCACTTT.

V and J are TRBV6-1 and TRBJ2-3; D perhaps matches TRBD1 (7 bases). The CDR3 has 17 amino acids. Between the trimmed V and J ends, which lost 2 bases and 4 bases, there was a span of 19 bases. Germline CDR1 and CDR2: MNHNS and SASEGT. CDR3 sequence (DNA): TGTGCCAGCAGTGAATGGCGGGGCAGGGGGGCCCCAGATACGCAGTATTTT. Residues: CASSEWRGRGAPDTQYF.

The chain joins TRBV19 to TRBJ1-1, with TRBD1 matching over 7 bases. This CDR3 is built from 15 residues. The V gene's germline CDR1 is LNHDA and CDR2 SQIVND (reference sequence). The V gene end was trimmed by 6 bases and the J gene end by 0 bases; junction bases not matched to a gene: 7. CDR3 in amino acids: CASRPTGTVNTEAFF. As DNA, the CDR3 is TGTGCCAGTAGGCCCACCGGGACAGTGAACACTGAAGCTTTCTTT.

This clone was seen only once. The chain has TRBV7-3 and TRBJ2-1; 12 bases map to TRBD2. V gave up 5 bases and J gave up 7 bases; unmatched junction bases: 9. The germline CDR1 and CDR2 sequences are SGHTA and FQGTGA. This CDR3 is built from 16 residues. Here the CDR3 reads CASSATSGGEGNEQFF. CDR3 in DNA: TGTGCCAGCAGCGCGACTAGCGGGGGAGAAGGAAATGAGCAGTTCTTC.

The J gene is TRBJ1-6, the V gene TRBV5-1; no definite D call. Germline V CDR1 and CDR2: SGHRS, YFSETQ. The CDR3 spans 14 residues. Trimming left V 4 bases short and J 12 bases short, with 17 bases between. The CDR3: CASSLGSWERPLHF. The CDR3 DNA reads TGCGCCAGCAGCCTTGGAAGTTGGGAGAGACCCCTCCACTTT. Complete variable domain (other parts from reference TRBV5-1 and TRBJ1-6): KAGVTQTPRYLIKTRGQQVTLSCSPISGHRSVSWYQQTPGQGLQFLFEYFSETQRNKGNFPGRFSGRQFSNSRSEMNVSTLELGDSALYLCASSLGSWERPLHFGNGTRLTVT.

The chain carries TRBV19 and TRBJ1-5; D is possibly TRBD1 (6 bases). Trimming took off 5 bases at V and 8 bases at J, with 16 bases between the two ends. The CDR3 sequence is 14 residues long. Germline V gives CDR1 LNHDA, CDR2 SQIVND (reference sequence). For the CDR3, the DNA is TGTGCCAGTAGTCCCGGACAGTGGCCTGAGCCCCAGCATTTT. This encodes CASSPGQWPEPQHF. The full variable domain, with the rest looked up from reference TRBV19 and TRBJ1-5, is DGGITQSPKYLFRKEGQNVTLSCEQNLNHDAMYWYRQDPGQGLRLIYYSQIVNDFQKGDIAEGYSVSREKKESFPLTVTSAQKNPTAFYLCASSPGQWPEPQHFGDGTRLSIL.

This rearrangement joins TRBV6-2 or TRBV6-3 to TRBJ2-4; maybe TRBD2 (5 bases). This CDR3 contains 15 residues. Germline CDR1 MNHEY, CDR2 SVGEGT. V was trimmed by 5 bases and J by 7 bases, leaving 18 bases between them. The CDR3 sequence: CASSRGLSSQNIQYF. For the CDR3, the DNA is TGTGCCAGCAGTCGCGGACTGTCATCTCAGAACATTCAGTACTTC.